The rows below give T cell receptor beta chains drawn from one sample of a study of regulatory T cells in long-lasting Graves disease. TCRdb independently ran MiXCR on the multiplex PCR reads; one entry per CDR3 protein. Of 400,000 to 500,000 distinct CDR3 sequences in the sample, 12% to 15% are singletons; the top ten hold about a sixth. These same records also appear under a second study, on T cells in Graves' hyperthyroidism and ophthalmopathy.

Sequences were derived from peripheral blood mononuclear cells (PBMCs), sampled at new diagnosis, from a patient treated with antithyroid drugs. These receptors were taken from a woman between 45 and 60 years old with Graves disease. Both conserved end residues are part of each CDR3. The D gene is left open where the match is weak. Rows may omit the clone size; those that give it use once, few, many or a size class.

j_call	cdr3_length	v_call	clone_size	d_call	cdr3_nt	cdr3_aa
TRBJ2-3	15	TRBV6-5	many	-	TGTGCCAGCAGTTCACGAAGGGGAAGGACGAATACGCAGTATTTT	CASSSRRGRTNTQYF
TRBJ1-6	18	TRBV5-1	many	-	TGCGCCAGCAGCTTGGTCCCGGGGGTCCGGTCCTATAATTCACCCCTCCACTTT	CASSLVPGVRSYNSPLHF
TRBJ2-7	12	TRBV5-1	-	-	TGCGCCAGCAGGTACGAAACCTACGAGCAGTACTTC	CASRYETYEQYF
TRBJ2-3	14	TRBV27	few	-	TGTGCCAGCAGTTTATTTGCAGGCACAGATACGCAGTATTTT	CASSLFAGTDTQYF
TRBJ2-7	17	TRBV6-6	many	TRBD2	TGTGCCAGCAGTTACTCGATGCAAGCGGGAGGGCGATACGAGCAGTACTTC	CASSYSMQAGGRYEQYF
TRBJ2-2	14	TRBV7-9	many	-	TGTGCCAGCAGCCCCAGTGGCGGGACCGGGGAGCTGTTTTTT	CASSPSGGTGELFF
TRBJ2-5	13	TRBV7-9	-	-	TGTGCCAGCAGCCTACCCGGGTTGAGGGCCGAGTACTTC	CASSLPGLRAEYF
TRBJ2-1	14	TRBV10-2	-	-	TGCGCCAGCAGTCTCGCCTCGGTCTCCTACGAGCAGTTCTTC	CASSLASVSYEQFF
TRBJ1-4	14	TRBV20-1	-	TRBD1	TGCAGTGCTAGAGAGGACAGGGCTTACGAAAAACTGTTTTTT	CSAREDRAYEKLFF
TRBJ2-1	14	TRBV19	few	-	TGTGCCAGTAGTAGCTTTGGAAGGTACAATGAGCAGTTCTTC	CASSSFGRYNEQFF
TRBJ2-1	15	TRBV11-3	many	TRBD1	TGTGCCAGCAGCTCGGACAGGGGGAACTACAATGAGCAGTTCTTC	CASSSDRGNYNEQFF
TRBJ1-6	17	TRBV6-2/TRBV6-3	few	-	TGTGCCAGCAGTTACTCTACAGTGAGCTCCTATAATTCACCCCTCCACTTT	CASSYSTVSSYNSPLHF
TRBJ1-3	14	TRBV6-1	many	-	TGTGCCAGCAGCTTACAGGGCACTGGAAACACCATATATTTT	CASSLQGTGNTIYF
TRBJ1-3	13	TRBV24-1	-	-	TGTGCCACCATGGGCCTCTCTGGAAACACCATATATTTT	CATMGLSGNTIYF
TRBJ2-1	17	TRBV5-1	few	-	TGCGCCAGCAGCTCACAGGGTTTCCGCGGCGCCTACAATGAGCAGTTCTTC	CASSSQGFRGAYNEQFF
TRBJ2-4	16	TRBV4-2	-	-	TGTGCCAGCAGCCAAGAGACAGCGAGAGCCAAAAACATTCAGTACTTC	CASSQETARAKNIQYF
TRBJ2-7	15	TRBV3-1	-	TRBD1	TGTGCCAGCAGCCGCCGGGGGACAGGGGTCTACGAGCAGTACTTC	CASSRRGTGVYEQYF
TRBJ2-6	16	TRBV28	-	-	TGTGCCAGCAGTCCCCGACACTGGTACGGGGCCAACGTCCTGACTTTC	CASSPRHWYGANVLTF
TRBJ2-3	15	TRBV4-1	few	-	TGCGCCAGCAGCCAAGCGGGATTCAGCACAGATACGCAGTATTTT	CASSQAGFSTDTQYF
TRBJ2-1	16	TRBV5-1	-	TRBD1	TGCGCCAGCAGCTTTCTTACTAGGGGGCGAGGCAATGAGCAGTTCTTC	CASSFLTRGRGNEQFF
TRBJ2-5	15	TRBV20-1	many	TRBD2	TGCAGTGCTAGTGTGGCGGGAGGGCCCGGAGAGACCCAGTACTTC	CSASVAGGPGETQYF
TRBJ2-7	13	TRBV7-3	many	-	TGTGCCAGCAGCTTAACCCAGGCCGACGAGCAGTACTTC	CASSLTQADEQYF
TRBJ2-2	16	TRBV3-1	-	TRBD2	TGTGCCAGCAGCCAAGTTTCTAGCGGGAACACCGGGGAGCTGTTTTTT	CASSQVSSGNTGELFF
TRBJ2-7	13	TRBV20-1	many	-	TGCAGTGCTAGAGATGGCCGGAGGTCCGAGCAGTACTTC	CSARDGRRSEQYF
TRBJ1-1	15	TRBV19	few	-	TGTGCCAGTAGTATTGAGGGGGATCGGCTCACTGAAGCTTTCTTT	CASSIEGDRLTEAFF
TRBJ2-1	15	TRBV18	few	TRBD2	TGTGCCAGCTCTCCGAGACTAGCGGAATACAATGAGCAGTTCTTC	CASSPRLAEYNEQFF
TRBJ1-2	14	TRBV27	-	TRBD1	TGTGCCAGCAGTTTAAGGGGGCTGGGGTATGGCTACACCTTC	CASSLRGLGYGYTF
TRBJ2-7	13	TRBV2	many	TRBD2	TGTGCCAGCAAAGTTGCGGGAGAGGACGAGCAGTACTTC	CASKVAGEDEQYF
TRBJ1-4	15	TRBV30	many	TRBD1	TGTGCCTGGAGTGAAGGGGGACAGGGTAATGAAAAACTGTTTTTT	CAWSEGGQGNEKLFF
TRBJ1-2	15	TRBV30	-	-	TGTGCCTGGAACGCACAGGGAAGAATTAACTATGGCTACACCTTC	CAWNAQGRINYGYTF
TRBJ2-2	14	TRBV29-1	-	-	TGCAGCGTTGAAGAGACAGGCAACACCGGGGAGCTGTTTTTT	CSVEETGNTGELFF
TRBJ2-5	14	TRBV27	many	-	TGTGCCAGCAGTCCGCAGGGGCGTCAAGAGACCCAGTACTTC	CASSPQGRQETQYF
TRBJ1-4	16	TRBV12-3/TRBV12-4	many	TRBD1	TGTGCCAGCAGTCCTAGATACAGGGGGCGGAATGAAAAACTGTTTTTT	CASSPRYRGRNEKLFF
TRBJ2-2	14	TRBV7-8	-	TRBD2	TGTGCCAGCAGACGGACTAGCCACACCGGGGAGCTGTTTTTT	CASRRTSHTGELFF
TRBJ2-7	14	TRBV12-5	few	-	TGTGCTAGTGTTCCGGGACGGTATTTCTACGAGCAGTACTTC	CASVPGRYFYEQYF
TRBJ1-4	12	TRBV28	many	-	TGTGCCAGCAGTTTGGGGCGGGAAAAACTGTTTTTT	CASSLGREKLFF
TRBJ2-2	14	TRBV28	few	-	TGTGCCAGCAGCCCCGTATGGAACACCGGGGAGCTGTTTTTT	CASSPVWNTGELFF
TRBJ2-5	14	TRBV29-1	-	-	TGCAGCGTTGAAGGCCAGGGTATACAAGAGACCCAGTACTTC	CSVEGQGIQETQYF
TRBJ2-5	14	TRBV5-8	few	-	TGTGCCAGCAGCTTGTCGGGTCGCGGGGAGACCCAGTACTTC	CASSLSGRGETQYF
TRBJ1-1	12	TRBV3-1	many	-	TGTGCCAGCAGCCTTTACGGCGCTGAAGCTTTCTTT	CASSLYGAEAFF
TRBJ2-2	16	TRBV5-5	many	-	TGTGCCAGCAGCTGGGCCGACAGAGCGAACACCGGGGAGCTGTTTTTT	CASSWADRANTGELFF
TRBJ2-7	15	TRBV7-3	-	TRBD2	TGTGCCAGCAGCGTGACTAGCGGGATGTCCTACGAGCAGTACTTC	CASSVTSGMSYEQYF
TRBJ2-7	18	TRBV5-1	few	TRBD2	TGCGCCAGCAGCTTGTCTCTTCTTTGGCCTAGCGGAACCCACGAGCAGTACTTC	CASSLSLLWPSGTHEQYF
TRBJ2-7	15	TRBV27	-	TRBD2	TGTGCCAGCAGAGTAGCGGGAGTGGCCTCCTACGAGCAGTACTTC	CASRVAGVASYEQYF
TRBJ2-3	12	TRBV3-1	many	TRBD1	TGTGCCAGCAGCCAAGGACAGGGGAGGCAGTATTTT	CASSQGQGRQYF
TRBJ1-3	16	TRBV20-1	few	-	TGCAGTGCTAGAGATAGGGGAATCTACGCTGGAAACACCATATATTTT	CSARDRGIYAGNTIYF
TRBJ2-3	17	TRBV4-1	-	-	TGCGCCAGCAGCCAAGGGGCCCAAGGGGCTTGGACAGATACGCAGTATTTT	CASSQGAQGAWTDTQYF
TRBJ2-7	13	TRBV6-9	many	-	TGTGCCAGCAGTTATGTGGGCCGTCCCGAGCAGTACTTC	CASSYVGRPEQYF
TRBJ2-1	13	TRBV20-1	-	-	TGCAGTGCTCCGGAACTAGCAGTCAATGAGCAGTTCTTC	CSAPELAVNEQFF
TRBJ2-2	12	TRBV6-2/TRBV6-3	few	-	TGTGCCAGCAGTCACTCTTGGGGGGAGCTGTTTTTT	CASSHSWGELFF
TRBJ2-1	16	TRBV4-1	-	-	TGCGCCAGCAGCCAAGTCGAGTCAGTAGTGTTCAATGAGCAGTTCTTC	CASSQVESVVFNEQFF
TRBJ2-1	16	TRBV4-1	many	TRBD2	TGCGCCAGCAGCCAAGATGCACTAGCGGGAACCGATGAGCAGTTCTTC	CASSQDALAGTDEQFF
TRBJ2-3	15	TRBV7-3	many	-	TGTGCCAGCAGCCCAAAGGGGGGAGGGCTGAATACGCAGTATTTT	CASSPKGGGLNTQYF
TRBJ2-3	14	TRBV28	many	-	TGTGCCAGCAGTAATTCGGACTCCTCAGGGATGCAGTATTTT	CASSNSDSSGMQYF